This passage covers 29 T cell receptor beta chains from one sample sequenced in a study of blood T cell repertoires in COVID-19. Measured with immunoSEQ multiplex PCR; TCRdb has only the in-frame clones, and not every one. The table shows about 83,000 clones, with roughly 90% occurring only once. Sequenced: peripheral blood. These receptors were obtained from a woman of 80 years or more with active or convalescent COVID-19.

This chain uses TRBV5-1 with TRBJ2-6, with D perhaps TRBD2 (6 bases). The CDR3 length is 19 residues. The V end was cut by 6 bases, the J end by 4 bases, with 26 bases between. CDR1 and CDR2 from the germline V gene are SGHRS and YFSETQ. The CDR3 nucleotides read TGCGCCAGCACCGTCGGAGGAGGGGATCCGTCGGGGGGGGCCAACGTCCTGACTTTC. As protein: CASTVGGGDPSGGANVLTF.

This clone was seen once. The chain couples TRBV19 to TRBJ2-7; 11 bases agree with TRBD1. The CDR3 spans 14 residues. CDR1 and CDR2 from the germline V gene are LNHDA and SQIVND (reference sequence). Trimming cost V 6 bases and J 4 bases; bases outside gene matches: 5. The CDR3 region is CASSRTGGVYEQYF. CDR3 sequence (DNA): TGTGCCAGTAGCCGGACAGGGGGCGTATACGAGCAGTACTTC.

V gene TRBV4-3 combines with J gene TRBJ2-1; D might be TRBD2 (6 bases). This CDR3 comprises 12 residues. The V end was cut by 3 bases, the J end by 6 bases, with 6 bases between. Germline V CDR1 and CDR2: LGHNA, YSLEER. CDR3 bases: TGCGCCAGCAGCCAGGGAGGCAATGAGCAGTTCTTC. Translation: CASSQGGNEQFF.

The V call is TRBV3-1 (or the pseudogene TRBV3-2), the J call TRBJ2-7; 7 bases map to TRBD1. CDR1 and CDR2 (germline): LGHDT, YNNKEL (reference sequence). The CDR3 runs 14 residues. The trim removed 1 base at V and 11 bases at J, leaving 11 bases unmatched. CDR3 residues: CASSQVLTPGTEYF. The DNA of the CDR3 is TGTGCCAGCAGCCAAGTGTTGACCCCCGGGACAGAGTACTTC.

The J gene is TRBJ1-1, the V gene TRBV6-8; a possible D gene is TRBD1 (6 bases). Germline CDR1 and CDR2: MNHGY and SAAAGT. Deletions cut 4 bases from V and 8 bases from J, with 11 bases between. The CDR3 sequence is 12 residues long. CDR3 sequence: CASSSRQVEAFF. In DNA form, the CDR3 reads TGTGCCAGCAGTTCGCGACAGGTCGAAGCTTTCTTT.

With respect to this clone: Its ends do not fully match the called genes, so a read error is possible. The chain is built from TRBV6-5 and TRBJ2-5, with D perhaps matching TRBD1 (6 bases). Germline V gene data show CDR1 as MNHEY and CDR2 as SVGAGI. This CDR3 region has 14 residues. CDR3: CASSPTRQEEAQYF. The CDR3 region has the DNA TGTGCCAGCAGCCCCACTCGACAGGAAGAGGCCCAGTACTTC.

The chain carries TRBV7-6 and TRBJ2-5, with 11 bases matching TRBD2. From germline, CDR1 is SGHVS and CDR2 FNYEAQ. V dropped 1 base and J dropped 1; count of bases not matched to a gene: 2. There are 16 residues in the CDR3. This chain's CDR3 is CASSLGLAGGQETQYF. CDR3 nucleotide sequence: TGTGCCAGCAGCTTAGGTCTAGCGGGGGGCCAAGAGACCCAGTACTTC. Full variable domain (outside the CDR3, taken from reference TRBV7-6 and TRBJ2-5): GAGVSQSPRYKVTKRGQDVALRCDPISGHVSLYWYRQALGQGPEFLTYFNYEAQQDKSGLPNDRFSAERPEGSISTLTIQRTEQRDSAMYRCASSLGLAGGQETQYFGPGTRLLVL.

The chain carries TRBV3-1 (or the pseudogene TRBV3-2) and TRBJ2-7; 10 bases agree with TRBD1. Per germline, CDR1 LGHDT and CDR2 YNNKEL (reference sequence). The CDR3 runs 19 residues. V was pared by 4 bases and J by 5 bases, with 20 bases of the junction left unmatched. For the CDR3, the DNA is TGTGCCAGCAGCCCGCGTGCTGGTCGTCGGGGGGACAGGGGCCACGAGCAGTACTTC. It is translated as CASSPRAGRRGDRGHEQYF.

V is TRBV21-1 and J is TRBJ1-5; the table assigns TRBD1, which was not confirmed against the DNA. TRBV21-1 is termed a pseudogene. The CDR3 loop spans 15 amino acids. CDR3 region: CASKRDREFNQPQHF. CDR3 DNA sequence: TGTGCCAGCAAGAGGGACAGGGAGTTCAATCAGCCCCAGCATTTT.

This chain joins TRBV3-1 (or the pseudogene TRBV3-2) and TRBJ1-2, with TRBD1 matching 8 bases. Trimming took 2 bases from V and 8 from J; bases not matched to a gene: 19. This CDR3 has 18 amino acids. Germline lookup yields CDR1 LGHDT and CDR2 YNNKEL (reference sequence). The CDR3 reads CASSQLGPATPGGGGYTF. The CDR3 DNA follows: TGTGCCAGCAGCCAACTGGGGCCCGCAACTCCAGGGGGCGGCGGCTACACCTTC.

This clone has just a few counts. J is TRBJ2-2 and V is TRBV12-3 or TRBV12-4; D remains unclear. V lost 5 bases to trimming and J lost 5 bases, with 6 bases between them. The CDR3 length is 12 residues. The CDR3 loop is CASSLRTGELFF. The CDR3 DNA reads TGTGCCAGCAGTCTCCGTACCGGGGAGCTGTTTTTT.

The chain recombines TRBV19 with TRBJ2-7, with 9 bases lining up with TRBD1. CDR1 LNHDA and CDR2 SQIVND come from the germline V gene (reference sequence). CDR3 length: 16 amino acids. The V and J ends lost 3 bases and 3 bases, in that order; junction bases with no gene match: 9. Here the CDR3 DNA reads TGTGCCAGTAGTATCCGCCTCCGGGACAGGGTCTACGAGCAGTACTTC. This sequence encodes CASSIRLRDRVYEQYF.

The rearrangement joins TRBV6-2 or TRBV6-3 to TRBJ2-3, with TRBD2 matching 14 bases. Germline values: CDR1 MNHEY, CDR2 SVGEGT. V lost 3 bases to trimming and J lost 6 bases; unmatched junction nucleotides: 14. The CDR3 consists of 19 residues. The CDR3 DNA follows: TGTGCCAGCAGTTATCGCCTAGGGACGACTAGCGGGGGGGAGGATACGCAGTATTTT. It yields the protein CASSYRLGTTSGGEDTQYF.

This clone was picked up one time. The rearrangement joins TRBV12-3 or TRBV12-4 to TRBJ2-3; D ambiguous. The CDR3 is 12 amino acids. The V and J ends lost 5 bases and 2 bases respectively, with 5 bases between them. CDR3 amino acids: CASSRDTDTQYF. CDR3 DNA: TGTGCCAGCAGTAGAGACACAGATACGCAGTATTTT.

This chain joins TRBV30 and TRBJ2-5; 9 bases are a match to TRBD2. The ends lost 3 bases at V and 1 base at J; junction bases unmatched: 9. The CDR3 runs 16 residues. Germline loops: CDR1 GTSNPN, CDR2 SVGIG (reference sequence). This chain's CDR3 is CAWSGRSGGFQETQYF. The CDR3 bases are TGTGCCTGGAGCGGAAGAAGCGGGGGGTTCCAAGAGACCCAGTACTTC.

The chain couples TRBV6-5 to TRBJ1-3; 9 bases align to TRBD1. This CDR3 contains 16 residues. The V segment lost 4 bases and the J segment 4 bases; nucleotides outside the gene matches: 8. The germline gives CDR1 MNHEY, CDR2 SVGAGI. This CDR3 is CASSWGGQGIGNTIYF. The CDR3 DNA sequence: TGTGCCAGCAGTTGGGGGGGACAGGGAATAGGAAACACCATATATTTT.

CDR3 amino acids: CSGDGPVPGPGGSEQYF. CDR3 bases: TGCAGCGGTGATGGGCCGGTACCGGGACCGGGGGGGAGTGAGCAGTACTTC. V gene TRBV29-1 combines with J gene TRBJ2-7; 8 positions agree with TRBD2. The CDR3 spans 17 residues. Germline loops: CDR1 SQVTM, CDR2 ANQGSEA. V was pared by 7 bases and J by 7 bases, with 24 bases of the junction left unmatched.

The rearrangement links TRBV13 to TRBJ1-3; 7 bases are shared with TRBD1. The CDR3 runs to 18 residues. After removal of 5 bases from V and 0 bases from J, the junction contained 13 bases not matched to a gene. Per the germline V gene, CDR1 is PRHDT and CDR2 is FYEKMQ (reference sequence). In DNA form, the CDR3 reads TGTGCCAGCAGCCCCCCAATGCTGGACAGGTCCTCTGGAAACACCATATATTTT. Translated: CASSPPMLDRSSGNTIYF.

This chain links TRBV24-1 with TRBJ2-1, with 9 bases matching TRBD2. CDR3 length: 18 amino acids. Germline CDR1 KGHDR, CDR2 SFDVKD. V trimming: 1 base; J trimming: 6 bases; junction bases outside the gene matches: 12. The CDR3 region is CATSDFPRAGGEGNEQFF. For the CDR3, the DNA is TGTGCCACCAGTGATTTCCCCCGAGCGGGGGGCGAGGGCAATGAGCAGTTCTTC.

The chain carries TRBV4-3 and TRBJ2-5; 7 nucleotides align to TRBD2. This CDR3 is built from 16 residues. Germline V lookup: CDR1 LGHNA, CDR2 YSLEER. J lost 5 bases, V lost 0 bases, and 9 bases had no gene match. CDR3 nucleotide sequence: TGCGCCAGCAGCCAAGACCTGGGGGGGGGACTGGAGACCCAGTACTTC. Translating gives CASSQDLGGGLETQYF.

The chain has TRBV2 and TRBJ1-1, with a possible D match to TRBD1 (5 bases). Germline CDR1 and CDR2: SNHLY and FYNNEI. This CDR3 spans 12 amino acids. Trimming cost V 7 bases and J 9 bases, with 15 bases left between them. CDR3 sequence reads: CASTTGGGKAFF. The CDR3 region has the DNA TGTGCCAGCACTACCGGTGGGGGGAAAGCTTTCTTT.

The chain joins TRBV6-2 or TRBV6-3 to TRBJ2-7; 10 nucleotides line up with TRBD1. The CDR3 contains 16 residues. V dropped 2 bases and J dropped 1; count of bases not matched to a gene: 5. Germline V lookup: CDR1 MNHEY, CDR2 SVGEGT. CDR3: CASSYPRDRGSYEQYF. CDR3 DNA: TGTGCCAGCAGTTACCCCCGGGACAGGGGTTCCTACGAGCAGTACTTC.

The chain uses TRBV5-4 and TRBJ2-5, with 11 nucleotides matching TRBD2. Trimming at V came to 4 bases and at J to 4 bases, leaving 9 bases not matched to a gene. Germline CDR1 reads SGHNT; CDR2 reads YYREEE (reference sequence). This CDR3 has 16 amino acids. As DNA, the CDR3 is TGTGCCAGCAGCACGCCGGATGGGACTAGCGGAGAGACCCAGTACTTC. This sequence encodes CASSTPDGTSGETQYF.

The sample holds one count of this clone. The chain employs TRBV10-3 and TRBJ1-6; 7 bases align to TRBD1. V lost 6 bases, J lost 6 bases, and 5 bases stayed unmatched. The germline gives CDR1 ENHRY, CDR2 SYGVKD. The CDR3 covers 14 residues. CDR3 amino acids: CAIRTGNINSPLHF. CDR3 DNA sequence: TGTGCCATCAGGACAGGGAACATTAATTCACCCCTCCACTTT.

V and J are TRBV23-1 and TRBJ2-7; 7 positions agree with TRBD1. Being an ORF, TRBV23-1 has a function that is uncertain. The CDR3 consists of 15 residues. The J segment lost 0 bases and the V segment lost 3 bases, leaving 5 bases of the junction unmatched. CDR3 amino acids: CASSQPGQSSYEQYF. The CDR3 DNA is TGCGCCAGCAGTCAGCCGGGACAGAGCTCCTACGAGCAGTACTTC.

This chain connects TRBV5-6 to TRBJ2-7, with 7 bases matching TRBD1. The ends lost 0 bases at V and 6 bases at J; junction bases unmatched: 9. CDR1 SGHDT and CDR2 YYEEEE come from the germline V gene. The length of the CDR3 is 15 residues. The CDR3 DNA follows: TGTGCCAGCAGCTTGGGGACAGGCGGGCGAGTCGAGCAGTACTTC. Translation gives CASSLGTGGRVEQYF. Combining the CDR3 with reference TRBV5-6 and TRBJ2-7 gives the whole variable domain DAGVTQSPTHLIKTRGQQVTLRCSPKSGHDTVSWYQQALGQGPQFIFQYYEEEERQRGNFPDRFSGHQFPNYSSELNVNALLLGDSALYLCASSLGTGGRVEQYFGPGTRLTVT.

The chain recombines TRBV6-6 with TRBJ1-2; D unclear. The germline V and J ends were trimmed by 2 bases and 0 bases, with 7 bases remaining between them. This CDR3 spans 14 amino acids. The germline V gene has CDR1 MNHNY and CDR2 SVGAGI (reference sequence). CDR3 bases: TGTGCCAGCAGTTACGAGGGAGCTAACTATGGCTACACCTTC. Translating it yields CASSYEGANYGYTF.

This rearrangement joins TRBV19 to TRBJ1-2, with D possibly TRBD1 on 6 matching bases. V lost 5 bases to trimming and J lost 4 bases, with 14 bases between them. CDR3 size: 14 residues. From germline, CDR1 is LNHDA and CDR2 SQIVND (reference sequence). The CDR3 sequence is CASSSKTGVYGYTF. In DNA form, the CDR3 reads TGTGCCAGTAGTTCCAAGACAGGAGTCTATGGCTACACCTTC.

The rearrangement links TRBV18 to TRBJ1-2; D ambiguous. V lost 3 bases and J lost 6, with 14 bases in between. The CDR3 is 14 residues long. CDR1 is KGHSH, CDR2 LQKENI, per germline. The CDR3 DNA follows: TGTGCCAGCTCACCTTTCAGGATAGTGGATGGCTACACCTTC. This gives the protein CASSPFRIVDGYTF.